This TCR beta chain emerged from a study of T cell responses to AZD1222 COVID-19 vaccine. Study conclusions and caveats: Clonal diversity was possibly underestimated, and white British individuals and females predominated among donors. Epitopes outside B.1.351 and B.1.1.7 mutated regions reportedly drew nearly half of spike TCRs. Repertoire samples came only from after the peak T cell response.

Sequencing used immunoSEQ multiplex PCR; TCRdb keeps in-frame clones, though not all of them. The table shows roughly 30,000 clones, with 75% to 85% occurring only once. Trimming took 3 bases from V and 7 from J, leaving 16 bases between them. CDR1 MGHRA and CDR2 YSYEKL come from the germline V gene. The CDR3 is 14 amino acids. With regard to this clone: Its antigen is unknown.

The chain recombines TRBV4-1 with TRBJ2-7, with D perhaps TRBD1 (5 bases). Source: peripheral blood, taken 28 days after the second AZD1222 dose. The TCR originated in an adult who received the AZD1222 COVID-19 vaccine. The CDR3 protein is CASSHQPGQGEQYV. The CDR3 bases are TGCGCCAGCAGCCACCAACCAGGGCAGGGAGAGCAGTACGTC.